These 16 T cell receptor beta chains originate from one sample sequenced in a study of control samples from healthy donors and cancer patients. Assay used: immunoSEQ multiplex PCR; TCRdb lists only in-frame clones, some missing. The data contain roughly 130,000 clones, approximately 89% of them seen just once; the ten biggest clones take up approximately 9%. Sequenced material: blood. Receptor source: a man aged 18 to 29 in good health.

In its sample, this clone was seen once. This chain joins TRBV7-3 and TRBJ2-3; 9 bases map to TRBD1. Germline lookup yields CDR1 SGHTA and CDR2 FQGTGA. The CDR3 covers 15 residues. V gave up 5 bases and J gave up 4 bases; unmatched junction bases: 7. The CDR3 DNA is TGTGCCAGCAGCACCTACAGGGGGCGGGCAGATACGCAGTATTTT. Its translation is CASSTYRGRADTQYF.

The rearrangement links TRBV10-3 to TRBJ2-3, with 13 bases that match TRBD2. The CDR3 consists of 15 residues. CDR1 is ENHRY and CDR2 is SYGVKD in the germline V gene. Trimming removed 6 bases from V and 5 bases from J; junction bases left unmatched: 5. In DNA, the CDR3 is TGTGCCATCAGGGGGACTAGCGGGGTTCAAGATACGCAGTATTTT. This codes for CAIRGTSGVQDTQYF.

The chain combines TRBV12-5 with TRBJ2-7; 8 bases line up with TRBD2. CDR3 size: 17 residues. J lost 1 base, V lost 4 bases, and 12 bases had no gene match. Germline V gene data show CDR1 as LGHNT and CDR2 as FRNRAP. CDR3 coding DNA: TGTGCTAGTGGTTGGTTCCCAAACGGGGGGGGATCCTACGAGCAGTACTTC. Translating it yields CASGWFPNGGGSYEQYF.

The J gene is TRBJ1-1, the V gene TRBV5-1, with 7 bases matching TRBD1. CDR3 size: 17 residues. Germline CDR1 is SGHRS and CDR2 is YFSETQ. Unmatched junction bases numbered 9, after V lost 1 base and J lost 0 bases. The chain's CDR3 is CASSLTKRQGMNTEAFF. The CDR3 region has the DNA TGCGCCAGCAGCTTGACCAAGCGACAGGGAATGAACACTGAAGCTTTCTTT.

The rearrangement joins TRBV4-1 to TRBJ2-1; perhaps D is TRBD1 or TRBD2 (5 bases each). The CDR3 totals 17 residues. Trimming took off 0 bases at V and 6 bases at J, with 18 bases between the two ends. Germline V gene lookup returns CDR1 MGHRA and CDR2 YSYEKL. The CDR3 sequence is CASSQDAGTEDTNEQFF. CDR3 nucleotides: TGCGCCAGCAGCCAAGATGCCGGGACGGAGGACACCAATGAGCAGTTCTTC.

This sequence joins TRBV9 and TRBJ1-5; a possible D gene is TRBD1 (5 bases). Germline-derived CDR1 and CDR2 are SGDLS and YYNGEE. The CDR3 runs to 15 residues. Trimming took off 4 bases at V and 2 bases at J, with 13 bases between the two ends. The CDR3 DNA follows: TGTGCCAGCAGCCCCGGAGACAGTGGCAATCAGCCCCAGCATTTT. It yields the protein CASSPGDSGNQPQHF.

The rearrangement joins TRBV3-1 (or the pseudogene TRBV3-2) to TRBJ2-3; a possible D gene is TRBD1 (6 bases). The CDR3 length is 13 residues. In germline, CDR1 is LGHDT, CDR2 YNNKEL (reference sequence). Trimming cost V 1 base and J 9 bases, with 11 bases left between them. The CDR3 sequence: CASSQVGTSTQYF. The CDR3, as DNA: TGTGCCAGCAGCCAAGTGGGGACAAGCACGCAGTATTTT.

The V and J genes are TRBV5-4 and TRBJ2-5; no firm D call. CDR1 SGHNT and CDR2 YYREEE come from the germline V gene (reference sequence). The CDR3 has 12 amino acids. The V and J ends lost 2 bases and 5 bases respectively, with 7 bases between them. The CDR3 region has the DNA TGTGCCAGCAGCTTCCTCCGGGAGACCCAGTACTTC. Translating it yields CASSFLRETQYF.

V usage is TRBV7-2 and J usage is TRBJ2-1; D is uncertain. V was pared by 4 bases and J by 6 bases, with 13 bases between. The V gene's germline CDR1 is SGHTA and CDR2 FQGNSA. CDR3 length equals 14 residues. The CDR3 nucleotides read TGTGCCAGCAGCTCCCCACGGACCGCCAATGAGCAGTTCTTC. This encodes CASSSPRTANEQFF.

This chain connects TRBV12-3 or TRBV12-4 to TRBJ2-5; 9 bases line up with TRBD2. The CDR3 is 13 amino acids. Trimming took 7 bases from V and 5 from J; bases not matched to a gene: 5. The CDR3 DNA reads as TGTGCCAGCAACCGACTAGCGGATGAGACCCAGTACTTC. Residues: CASNRLADETQYF.

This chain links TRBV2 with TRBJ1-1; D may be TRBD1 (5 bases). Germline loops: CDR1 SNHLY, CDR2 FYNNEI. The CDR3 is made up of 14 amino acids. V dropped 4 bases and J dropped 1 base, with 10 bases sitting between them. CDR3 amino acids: CASSARDGNTEAFF. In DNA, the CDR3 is TGTGCCAGCAGTGCTCGGGACGGGAACACTGAAGCTTTCTTT.

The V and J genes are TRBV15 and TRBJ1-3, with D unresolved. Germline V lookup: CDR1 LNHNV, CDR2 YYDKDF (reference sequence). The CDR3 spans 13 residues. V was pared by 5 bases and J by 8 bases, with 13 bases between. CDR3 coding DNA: TGTGCCACCAGCGGCCTGGATTGGGACACCATATATTTT. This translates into CATSGLDWDTIYF.

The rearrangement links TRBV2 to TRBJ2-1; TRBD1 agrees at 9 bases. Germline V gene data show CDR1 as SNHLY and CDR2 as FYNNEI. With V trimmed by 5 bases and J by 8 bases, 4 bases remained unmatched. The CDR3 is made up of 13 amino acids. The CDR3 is CASSKDRGDEQFF. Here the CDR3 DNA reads TGTGCCAGCAGTAAGGACAGGGGCGATGAGCAGTTCTTC.

The CDR3: CASSEGGIANYGYTF. CDR3 DNA sequence: TGTGCCAGCAGTGAAGGAGGGATCGCTAACTATGGCTACACCTTC. The J gene is TRBJ1-2, the V gene TRBV6-1; D is ambiguous. V gave up 1 base and J gave up 0 bases, with 9 bases separating them. The CDR3 contains 15 residues. Germline V gene lookup returns CDR1 MNHNS and CDR2 SASEGT.

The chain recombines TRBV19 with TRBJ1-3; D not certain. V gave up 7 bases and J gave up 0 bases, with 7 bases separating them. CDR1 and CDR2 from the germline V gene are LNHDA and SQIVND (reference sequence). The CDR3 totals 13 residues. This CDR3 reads CASTQSSGNTIYF. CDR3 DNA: TGTGCCAGTACACAGAGCTCTGGAAACACCATATATTTT. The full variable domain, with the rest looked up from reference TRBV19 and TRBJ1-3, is DGGITQSPKYLFRKEGQNVTLSCEQNLNHDAMYWYRQDPGQGLRLIYYSQIVNDFQKGDIAEGYSVSREKKESFPLTVTSAQKNPTAFYLCASTQSSGNTIYFGEGSWLTVV.

CDR3: CSASTGYSNQPQHF. DNA of the CDR3: TGCAGTGCTAGTACGGGGTATAGCAATCAGCCCCAGCATTTT. The chain recombines TRBV20-1 with TRBJ1-5; D is unresolved. This CDR3 comprises 14 residues. Germline V gene sequence: CDR1 DFQATT, CDR2 SNEGSKA (reference sequence). Trimming stripped 3 bases from V and 0 bases from J, with 9 bases between.